The clone carrying this T cell receptor (beta chain) was seen at least ten times. Its antigen is as yet unknown. The record originates from a study of T cells after yellow fever vaccination. TCRdb ran MiXCR on the 5' RACE reads and lists one entry per CDR3 protein. The sample has some 500,000 distinct CDR3 sequences; less than 15% are singletons. Unmatched junction bases numbered 5, after V lost 1 base and J lost 8 bases. The CDR3 runs 14 residues. Germline V gene sequence: CDR1 SGHNT, CDR2 YYREEE (reference sequence). Overall study findings and caveats: The study noted that FACS-sorted repertoires could contain abundant clonotypes contaminating from the bulk population. Researchers noted that a small share of clonotypes showed up in both CD4 and CD8 compartments. Booster samples showed a return of most primary-vaccination clones (about 97% CD4, 85% to 90% CD8).

The chain uses TRBV5-4 and TRBJ1-4; 7 bases map to TRBD1. This sample comprised PBMCs, obtained on the day of the yellow fever booster vaccination. The receptor was derived from a man aged 25 to 40 who received the YFV17D yellow fever vaccine. CDR3 sequence reads: CASSLTGAAEKLFF. The CDR3 DNA is TGTGCCAGCAGCTTGACAGGGGCAGCGGAAAAACTGTTTTTT.